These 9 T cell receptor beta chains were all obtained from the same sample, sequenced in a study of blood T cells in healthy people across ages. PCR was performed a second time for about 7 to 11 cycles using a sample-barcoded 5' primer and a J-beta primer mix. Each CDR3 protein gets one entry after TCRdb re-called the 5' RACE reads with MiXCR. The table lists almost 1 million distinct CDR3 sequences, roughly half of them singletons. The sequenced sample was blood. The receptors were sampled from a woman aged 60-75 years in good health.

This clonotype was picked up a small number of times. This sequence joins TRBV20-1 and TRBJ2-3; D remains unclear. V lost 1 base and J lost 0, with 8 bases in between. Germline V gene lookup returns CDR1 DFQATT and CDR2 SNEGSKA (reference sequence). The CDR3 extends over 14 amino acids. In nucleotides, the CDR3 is TGCAGTGCTAGAGGCGGAGCTAGCACAGATACGCAGTATTTT. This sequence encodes CSARGGASTDTQYF.

The CDR3, as DNA: TGTGCCAGCAAAGTGCAGGTGAACACTGAAGCTTTCTTT. It translates to CASKVQVNTEAFF. This rearrangement joins TRBV28 to TRBJ1-1, with D unclear. The CDR3 loop spans 13 amino acids. Germline V gives CDR1 MDHEN, CDR2 SYDVKM. The ends were cut back, 7 bases at V and 0 bases at J, with 9 bases in the middle.

CDR3 bases: TGTGCCACCAGTGACCCCAAGGGGGGGGAGACCCAGTACTTC. Translation gives CATSDPKGGETQYF. The chain joins TRBV24-1 to TRBJ2-7; possible D gene TRBD2, 7 bases. Near its end, the DNA agrees better with TRBJ2-5, so the J call may be wrong. CDR1 and CDR2 (germline): KGHDR, SFDVKD. CDR3 size: 14 residues.

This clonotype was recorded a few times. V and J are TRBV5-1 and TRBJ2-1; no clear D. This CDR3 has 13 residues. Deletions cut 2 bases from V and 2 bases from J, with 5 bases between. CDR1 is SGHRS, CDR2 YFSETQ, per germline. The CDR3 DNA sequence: TGCGCCAGCAGCTTTAATACCTACAATGAGCAGTTCTTC. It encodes CASSFNTYNEQFF.

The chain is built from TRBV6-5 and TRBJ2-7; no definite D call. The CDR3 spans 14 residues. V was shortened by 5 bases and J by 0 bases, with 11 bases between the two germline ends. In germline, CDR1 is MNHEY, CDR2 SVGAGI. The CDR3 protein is CASSRSLSSYEQYF. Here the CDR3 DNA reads TGTGCCAGCAGTCGTAGCCTTAGCTCCTACGAGCAGTACTTC.

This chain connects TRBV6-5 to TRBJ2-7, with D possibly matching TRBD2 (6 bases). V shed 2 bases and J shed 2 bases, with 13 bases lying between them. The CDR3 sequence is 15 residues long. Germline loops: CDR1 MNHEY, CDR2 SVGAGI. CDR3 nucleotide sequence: TGTGCCAGCAGTTACGGGACTGGGACTGCCTACGAGCAGTACTTC. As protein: CASSYGTGTAYEQYF.

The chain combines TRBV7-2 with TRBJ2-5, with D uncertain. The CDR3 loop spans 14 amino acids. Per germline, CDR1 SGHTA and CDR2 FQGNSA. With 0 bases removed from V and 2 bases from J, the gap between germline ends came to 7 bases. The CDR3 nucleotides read TGTGCCAGCAGCTTAGCGGGGATGCAAGAGACCCAGTACTTC. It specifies CASSLAGMQETQYF.

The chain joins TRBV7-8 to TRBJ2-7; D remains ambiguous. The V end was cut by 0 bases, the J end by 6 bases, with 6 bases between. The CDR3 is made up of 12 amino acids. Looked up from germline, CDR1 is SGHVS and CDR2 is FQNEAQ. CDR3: CASSLAVIEQYF. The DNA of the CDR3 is TGTGCCAGCAGCTTAGCGGTTATCGAGCAGTACTTC.

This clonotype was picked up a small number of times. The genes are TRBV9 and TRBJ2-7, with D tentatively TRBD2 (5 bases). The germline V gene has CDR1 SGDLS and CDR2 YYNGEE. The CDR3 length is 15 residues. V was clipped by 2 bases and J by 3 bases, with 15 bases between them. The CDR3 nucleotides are TGTGCCAGCAGCGTTAGTGGTAGCGTAAACTACGAGCAGTACTTC. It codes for CASSVSGSVNYEQYF.